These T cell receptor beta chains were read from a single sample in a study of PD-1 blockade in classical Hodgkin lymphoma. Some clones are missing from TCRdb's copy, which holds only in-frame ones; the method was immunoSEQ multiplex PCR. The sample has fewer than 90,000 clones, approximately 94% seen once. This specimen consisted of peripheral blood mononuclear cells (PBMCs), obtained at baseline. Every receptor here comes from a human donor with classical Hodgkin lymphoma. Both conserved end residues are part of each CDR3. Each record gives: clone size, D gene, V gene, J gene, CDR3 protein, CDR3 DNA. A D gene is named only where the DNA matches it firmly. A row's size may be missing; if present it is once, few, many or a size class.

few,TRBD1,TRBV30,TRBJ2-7,CARTVQGDYEQYF,TGTGCCCGAACGGTACAGGGGGATTACGAGCAGTACTTC
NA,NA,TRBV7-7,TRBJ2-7,CASSLDQSYEQYF,TGTGCCAGCAGCTTGGACCAATCCTACGAGCAGTACTTC
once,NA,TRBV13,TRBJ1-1,CASSSGTPNTEAFF,TGTGCCAGCAGCTCCGGGACACCAAACACTGAAGCTTTCTTT
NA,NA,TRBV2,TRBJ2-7,CASLHAGAGSYEQYF,TGTGCCAGCTTACACGCGGGGGCTGGGTCCTACGAGCAGTACTTC
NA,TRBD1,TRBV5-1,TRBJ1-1,CASTLTGQGNTEAFF,TGCGCCAGCACCCTGACAGGGCAGGGGAACACTGAAGCTTTCTTT
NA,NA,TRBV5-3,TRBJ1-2,CARPQALVRGYTF,TGTGCCAGACCCCAAGCCCTCGTGAGGGGCTACACCTTC
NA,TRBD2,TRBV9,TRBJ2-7,CASSVVPGPSGRGEQYF,TGTGCCAGCAGCGTAGTCCCGGGACCTAGCGGGAGAGGCGAGCAGTACTTC
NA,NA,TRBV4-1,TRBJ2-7,CASSQDFYREPPYEQYF,TGCGCCAGCAGCCAAGATTTCTACAGGGAGCCCCCCTACGAGCAGTACTTC
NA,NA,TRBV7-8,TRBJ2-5,CASQRDNQETQYF,TGTGCCAGCCAGAGAGACAACCAAGAGACCCAGTACTTC
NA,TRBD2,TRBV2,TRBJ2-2,CASGRAAWTSGGSTGELFF,TGTGCCAGCGGGAGGGCTGCTTGGACTAGCGGGGGGTCGACCGGGGAGCTGTTTTTT
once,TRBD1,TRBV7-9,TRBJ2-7,CASSLIQGAYEQYF,TGTGCCAGCAGCTTAATCCAGGGGGCCTACGAGCAGTACTTC
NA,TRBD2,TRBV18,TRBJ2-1,CASSPLSGGNSGSYNEQFF,TGTGCCAGCTCACCACTGAGCGGGGGTAACTCGGGATCCTACAATGAGCAGTTCTTC
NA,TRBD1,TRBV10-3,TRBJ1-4,CAISRGGEGEKLFF,TGTGCCATCAGTCGAGGGGGCGAAGGAGAAAAACTGTTTTTT
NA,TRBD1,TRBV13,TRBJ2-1,CASSPPDRVRDNEQFF,TGTGCCAGCAGCCCCCCGGACAGGGTGAGGGACAATGAGCAGTTCTTC
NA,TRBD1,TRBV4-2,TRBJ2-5,CASSHHGGGTGAQETQYF,TGTGCCAGCAGCCATCACGGTGGAGGAACAGGGGCCCAAGAGACCCAGTACTTC
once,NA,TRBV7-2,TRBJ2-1,CASSLVREQFF,TGTGCCAGCAGTCTCGTCCGTGAGCAGTTCTTC
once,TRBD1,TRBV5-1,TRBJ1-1,CASSPWTGENTEAFF,TGCGCCAGCAGCCCATGGACAGGAGAGAACACTGAAGCTTTCTTT
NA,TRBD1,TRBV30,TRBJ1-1,CAWSGGQMNTEAFF,TGTGCCTGGAGTGGGGGACAGATGAACACTGAAGCTTTCTTT
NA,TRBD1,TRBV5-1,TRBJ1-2,CASSDSPIGTGRVYGYTF,TGCGCCAGCAGCGATTCTCCCATAGGGACAGGGAGAGTATATGGCTACACCTTC
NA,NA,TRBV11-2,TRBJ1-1,CASNVIGAEAFF,TGTGCCAGCAACGTCATAGGGGCGGAAGCTTTCTTT
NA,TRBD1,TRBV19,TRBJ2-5,CASSMDRGGETQYF,TGTGCCAGTAGTATGGACAGGGGGGGAGAGACCCAGTACTTC
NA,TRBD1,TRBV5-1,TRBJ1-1,CASSLAGTENTEAFF,TGCGCCAGCAGCTTGGCCGGGACAGAGAACACTGAAGCTTTCTTT
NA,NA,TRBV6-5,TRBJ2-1,CASSPFGDEQFF,TGTGCCAGCAGCCCTTTTGGGGATGAGCAGTTCTTC
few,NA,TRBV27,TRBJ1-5,CASSLGGGYSNQPQHF,TGTGCCAGCAGTTTAGGCGGGGGGTATAGCAATCAGCCCCAGCATTTT
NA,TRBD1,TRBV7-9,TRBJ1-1,CASSYYQDRYNTEAFF,TGTGCCAGCAGCTACTACCAGGACAGGTATAACACTGAAGCTTTCTTT
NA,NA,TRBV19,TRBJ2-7,CASSIQDIGRYEQYF,TGTGCCAGTAGTATACAGGATATTGGTCGCTACGAGCAGTACTTC
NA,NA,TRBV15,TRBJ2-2,CATSRLLTRGSTGELFF,TGTGCCACCAGCAGACTCCTTACTAGGGGATCTACCGGGGAGCTGTTTTTT
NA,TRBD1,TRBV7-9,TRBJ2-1,CASSHRDRDYNEQFF,TGTGCCAGCAGTCACCGGGACAGGGATTACAATGAGCAGTTCTTC
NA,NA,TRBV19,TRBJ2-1,CASSIPPLNEQFF,TGTGCCAGTAGTATTCCCCCCCTAAATGAGCAGTTCTTC
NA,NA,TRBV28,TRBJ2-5,CASSPPSGMQETQYF,TGTGCCAGCAGTCCACCTTCGGGGATGCAAGAGACCCAGTACTTC
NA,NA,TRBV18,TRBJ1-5,CASSPQGHQPQHF,TGTGCCAGCTCACCGCAGGGGCATCAGCCCCAGCATTTT
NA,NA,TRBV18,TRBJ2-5,CASSPPSLTGFGTQYF,TGTGCCAGCTCACCACCCTCTCTGACGGGGTTTGGGACCCAGTACTTC